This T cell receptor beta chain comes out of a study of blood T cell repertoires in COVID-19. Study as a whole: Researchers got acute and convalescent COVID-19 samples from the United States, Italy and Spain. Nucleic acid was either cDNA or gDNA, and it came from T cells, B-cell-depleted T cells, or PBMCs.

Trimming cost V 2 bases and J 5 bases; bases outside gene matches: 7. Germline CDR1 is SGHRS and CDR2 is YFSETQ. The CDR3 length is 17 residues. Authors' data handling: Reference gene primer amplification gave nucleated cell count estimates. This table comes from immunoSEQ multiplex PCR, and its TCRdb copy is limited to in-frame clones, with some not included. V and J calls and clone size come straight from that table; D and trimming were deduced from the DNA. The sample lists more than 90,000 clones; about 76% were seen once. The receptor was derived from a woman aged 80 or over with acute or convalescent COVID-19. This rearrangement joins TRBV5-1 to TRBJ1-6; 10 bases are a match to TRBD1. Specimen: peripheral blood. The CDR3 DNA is TGCGCCAGCAGCTTTGGGACAGGGGCCTCTCATAATTCACCCCTCCACTTT. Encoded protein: CASSFGTGASHNSPLHF. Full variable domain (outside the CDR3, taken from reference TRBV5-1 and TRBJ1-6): KAGVTQTPRYLIKTRGQQVTLSCSPISGHRSVSWYQQTPGQGLQFLFEYFSETQRNKGNFPGRFSGRQFSNSRSEMNVSTLELGDSALYLCASSFGTGASHNSPLHFGNGTRLTVT.